Below are 29 T cell receptor beta chains sequenced from a single sample in a study of blood T cell repertoires in COVID-19. The method was immunoSEQ multiplex PCR; TCRdb's version includes in-frame clones alone and lacks a portion of them. The table records about 130,000 clones, roughly 79% of them present only once. The sample was peripheral blood. The receptors originated from a man at least 80 years old with acute or convalescent COVID-19.

The rearrangement links TRBV27 to TRBJ2-2, with D perhaps TRBD1 (5 bases). CDR1 and CDR2 from the germline V gene are MNHEY and SMNVEV (reference sequence). The CDR3 has 15 amino acids. V lost 5 bases and J 5 bases, leaving 15 bases between the germline ends. Here the CDR3 reads CASSMGLSITGELFF. The CDR3 DNA reads as TGTGCCAGCAGTATGGGGCTCAGCATAACCGGGGAGCTGTTTTTT.

The J gene is TRBJ1-6, the V gene TRBV6-5, with D uncertain. This CDR3 region has 13 residues. Looked up from germline, CDR1 is MNHEY and CDR2 is SVGAGI. With 6 bases removed from V and 2 bases from J, the gap between germline ends came to 5 bases. The CDR3 loop reads CASRTAYNSPLHF. The DNA for the CDR3 is TGTGCCAGCAGAACGGCCTATAATTCACCCCTCCACTTT.

The rearrangement uses TRBV7-2 and TRBJ1-1; 8 bases map to TRBD1. Looked up from germline, CDR1 is SGHTA and CDR2 is FQGNSA. The CDR3 loop spans 14 amino acids. V gave up 6 bases and J gave up 5 bases; unmatched junction bases: 8. In nucleotides, the CDR3 is TGTGCCAGCAGGGGAGACAGGGGTAGGACTGAAGCTTTCTTT. Protein product: CASRGDRGRTEAFF.

This chain connects TRBV5-4 to TRBJ2-5; no clear D. V dropped 4 bases and J dropped 5 bases, with 12 bases sitting between them. The CDR3 is 13 amino acids. The germline gives CDR1 SGHNT, CDR2 YYREEE (reference sequence). CDR3 amino acids: CASSPAPMETQYF. CDR3 DNA sequence: TGTGCCAGCAGCCCCGCACCTATGGAGACCCAGTACTTC.

V gene TRBV9 combines with J gene TRBJ1-4, with 7 nucleotides matching TRBD1. Germline lookup yields CDR1 SGDLS and CDR2 YYNGEE. Unmatched junction bases numbered 7, after V lost 4 bases and J lost 4 bases. The CDR3 extends over 15 amino acids. The CDR3 reads CASSPTGLVNEKLFF. The CDR3 nucleotides read TGTGCCAGCAGCCCGACAGGGTTGGTTAATGAAAAACTGTTTTTT.

This clone was seen once. The V and J genes are TRBV28 and TRBJ1-6, with TRBD1 matching 9 bases. Germline V CDR1 and CDR2: MDHEN, SYDVKM. The CDR3 is 14 amino acids. The trim removed 5 bases at V and 10 bases at J, leaving 6 bases unmatched. This CDR3 reads CASSVDRGLSPLHF. The CDR3 DNA reads TGTGCCAGCAGTGTGGACAGGGGTTTATCACCCCTCCACTTT.

J is TRBJ1-6 and V is TRBV7-2; D not certain. The length of the CDR3 is 15 residues. Per germline, CDR1 SGHTA and CDR2 FQGNSA. Trimming removed 1 base from V and 9 bases from J, with 13 bases in between. The CDR3 DNA sequence: TGTGCCAGCAGCTTAGTATTGGGGAGTAGTTCACCCCTCCACTTT. This gives the protein CASSLVLGSSSPLHF.

This rearrangement joins TRBV11-1 to TRBJ2-7; a possible D gene is TRBD1 (6 bases). The CDR3 is made up of 15 amino acids. V was cut by 0 bases and J by 6 bases, with 15 bases left in between. The germline V gene encodes CDR1 SGHAT and CDR2 FQDESV (reference sequence). CDR3 in amino acids: CASSLALQGMSEQYF. The CDR3 DNA is TGTGCCAGCAGCTTAGCGCTACAGGGCATGAGCGAGCAGTACTTC. The full variable domain, with the rest looked up from reference TRBV11-1 and TRBJ2-7, is EAEVAQSPRYKITEKSQAVAFWCDPISGHATLYWYRQILGQGPELLVQFQDESVVDDSQLPKDRFSAERLKGVDSTLKIQPAELGDSAMYLCASSLALQGMSEQYFGPGTRLTVT.

This clone was observed once. The chain recombines TRBV7-2 with TRBJ1-1; D unclear. Germline loops: CDR1 SGHTA, CDR2 FQGNSA. The CDR3 has 13 amino acids. V was shortened by 1 base and J by 5 bases, with 8 bases between the two germline ends. The CDR3, as DNA: TGTGCCAGCAGCTTAGAAAGAGAGACTGAAGCTTTCTTT. As protein: CASSLERETEAFF.

This chain joins TRBV5-1 and TRBJ1-1; 8 positions agree with TRBD1. The CDR3 runs to 13 residues. The V gene end was trimmed by 5 bases and the J gene end by 5 bases; junction bases not matched to a gene: 5. Looked up from germline, CDR1 is SGHRS and CDR2 is YFSETQ. This chain's CDR3 is CASRNTGGTEAFF. CDR3 DNA: TGCGCCAGCAGAAATACAGGGGGTACTGAAGCTTTCTTT.

The chain has TRBV7-2 and TRBJ2-3; D is ambiguous. V lost 2 bases and J lost 4, with 7 bases in between. Germline CDR1 reads SGHTA; CDR2 reads FQGNSA. CDR3 size: 13 residues. The CDR3 is CASSLTFADTQYF. CDR3 DNA sequence: TGTGCCAGCAGCTTAACATTCGCAGATACGCAGTATTTT.

The gene calls are TRBV12-3 or TRBV12-4 and TRBJ2-1; 8 bases agree with TRBD1. CDR3 length: 13 residues. V was clipped by 4 bases and J by 12 bases; unmatched bases: 8. The CDR3 is CASSSGQVAGQFF. In DNA, the CDR3 is TGTGCCAGCAGTTCGGGACAGGTCGCCGGGCAGTTCTTC.

The chain uses TRBV12-3 or TRBV12-4 and TRBJ1-1; D is possibly TRBD1 (5 bases). The CDR3 loop spans 13 amino acids. V was shortened by 6 bases and J by 1 base, with 9 bases between the two germline ends. The CDR3 DNA reads TGTGCCAGCAGGAGACAGAGGAACACTGAAGCTTTCTTT. Protein sequence: CASRRQRNTEAFF.

This chain links TRBV7-2 with TRBJ1-6; perhaps TRBD1 as D (5 bases). The CDR3 totals 16 residues. The V end was cut by 3 bases, the J end by 4 bases, with 13 bases between. The germline CDR1 and CDR2 sequences are SGHTA and FQGNSA. CDR3 residues: CASSFSGADYNSPLHF. In nucleotides, the CDR3 is TGTGCCAGCAGCTTTTCTGGGGCGGATTATAATTCACCCCTCCACTTT.

The chain has TRBV3-1 (or the pseudogene TRBV3-2) and TRBJ2-5; D gene ambiguous. The ends were cut back, 0 bases at V and 7 bases at J, with 6 bases in the middle. CDR1 LGHDT and CDR2 YNNKEL come from the germline V gene (reference sequence). The CDR3 is made up of 12 amino acids. The CDR3 DNA reads TGTGCCAGCAGCCAAGACGGGTGGACCCAGTACTTC. Its protein is CASSQDGWTQYF.

This chain connects TRBV11-2 to TRBJ2-1; D perhaps matches TRBD1 (6 bases). CDR1 is SGHAT, CDR2 FQNNGV, per germline. Trimming removed 1 base at V and 9 bases at J, with 16 bases between. CDR3 length equals 15 residues. The CDR3 coding sequence is TGTGCCAGCAGCTTAGTTGGCAGGGGAGAGTCTGAGCAGTTCTTC. Its protein is CASSLVGRGESEQFF.

V gene TRBV19 combines with J gene TRBJ2-5, with TRBD2 matching 7 bases. This CDR3 has 14 residues. The germline CDR1 and CDR2 sequences are LNHDA and SQIVND (reference sequence). Trimming removed 2 bases from V and 6 bases from J; junction bases left unmatched: 6. The CDR3 bases are TGTGCCAGTAGTATAACTAGCGAAAGACAGACCCAGTACTTC. The encoded protein is CASSITSERQTQYF.

The chain joins TRBV4-1 to TRBJ2-3; 7 positions match TRBD1. The CDR3 loop spans 16 amino acids. V lost 3 bases to trimming and J lost 1 base; unmatched junction nucleotides: 7. Germline V gene sequence: CDR1 MGHRA, CDR2 YSYEKL. In nucleotides, the CDR3 is TGCGCCAGCAGCCAGTCACAGGGGACGGGCACAGATACGCAGTATTTT. This gives the protein CASSQSQGTGTDTQYF.

The V gene is TRBV6-1, the J gene TRBJ1-5; 11 bases are a match to TRBD1. The V gene's germline CDR1 is MNHNS and CDR2 SASEGT. The CDR3 is 16 amino acids. Trimming cost V 4 bases and J 6 bases; bases outside gene matches: 8. The CDR3, as DNA: TGTGCCAGCAGTGCCCAGGGACAGGGGGTCGGTCAGCCCCAGCATTTT. It codes for CASSAQGQGVGQPQHF.

This clone was recorded many times. The chain recombines TRBV19 with TRBJ1-2, with D possibly matching TRBD1 (5 bases). In germline, CDR1 is LNHDA, CDR2 SQIVND (reference sequence). Trimming removed 6 bases from V and 4 bases from J, with 9 bases in between. The CDR3 length is 12 residues. In DNA form, the CDR3 reads TGTGCCAGTAGGACAGAACCCTATGGCTACACCTTC. Translating it yields CASRTEPYGYTF.

V usage is TRBV4-2 and J usage is TRBJ2-3; D remains ambiguous. V dropped 0 bases and J dropped 2 bases, with 9 bases sitting between them. There are 15 residues in the CDR3. CDR1 and CDR2 (germline): LGHNA, YNFKEQ. The CDR3 reads CASSQEDSPTDTQYF. CDR3 DNA sequence: TGTGCCAGCAGCCAAGAAGATAGCCCCACAGATACGCAGTATTTT.

V and J are TRBV7-9 and TRBJ2-3; the match to TRBD2 covers 9 bases. Germline V CDR1 and CDR2: SEHNR, FQNEAQ (reference sequence). V dropped 1 base and J dropped 2; count of bases not matched to a gene: 1. The CDR3 covers 15 residues. CDR3 coding DNA: TGTGCCAGCAGCTTAGGCGGGGGGGTCACAGATACGCAGTATTTT. Its protein product is CASSLGGGVTDTQYF.

This clone showed up just once. V gene TRBV5-4 combines with J gene TRBJ2-1; tentatively, D is TRBD1 (6 bases). V was shortened by 0 bases and J by 2 bases, with 9 bases between the two germline ends. Germline V lookup: CDR1 SGHNT, CDR2 YYREEE (reference sequence). This CDR3 contains 15 residues. The CDR3 coding sequence is TGTGCCAGCAGCTTGGAATCAGGGGCCTACAATGAGCAGTTCTTC. Protein: CASSLESGAYNEQFF.

This chain connects TRBV6-1 to TRBJ1-2; a weak D match, TRBD1 (6 bases). There are 14 residues in the CDR3. V gave up 1 base and J gave up 0 bases, with 6 bases separating them. Germline lookup yields CDR1 MNHNS and CDR2 SASEGT. The DNA for the CDR3 is TGTGCCAGCAGTGAAGGGACAGCTAACTATGGCTACACCTTC. It encodes CASSEGTANYGYTF.

The chain has TRBV5-1 and TRBJ1-4; the match to TRBD1 covers 7 bases. CDR3 length equals 15 residues. Looked up from germline, CDR1 is SGHRS and CDR2 is YFSETQ. V trimming: 4 bases; J trimming: 3 bases; junction bases outside the gene matches: 6. CDR3 coding DNA: TGCGCCAGCAGCGTAACAGGGGAGCCTAATGAAAAACTGTTTTTT. Encoded protein: CASSVTGEPNEKLFF.

This clone was detected once. The chain is built from TRBV27 and TRBJ1-6; D perhaps matches TRBD1 (6 bases). Germline CDR1 is MNHEY and CDR2 is SMNVEV (reference sequence). The ends were cut back, 1 base at V and 6 bases at J, with 16 bases in the middle. The CDR3 extends over 17 amino acids. The CDR3 protein is CASSLWGGGGLNSPLHF. The CDR3, as DNA: TGTGCCAGCAGTTTATGGGGGGGCGGGGGGCTTAATTCACCCCTCCACTTT.

This clone was seen more than once but under ten times. V gene TRBV7-2 combines with J gene TRBJ2-7; TRBD2 matches at 10 bases. Looked up from germline, CDR1 is SGHTA and CDR2 is FQGNSA. There are 14 residues in the CDR3. V was pared by 6 bases and J by 1 base, with 3 bases of the junction left unmatched. In DNA, the CDR3 is TGTGCCAGCAGACTAGCGGGGAGGTCCTACGAGCAGTACTTC. This encodes CASRLAGRSYEQYF.

This clone appeared a single time. The V and J genes are TRBV2 and TRBJ1-5; D call uncertain. Trimming took off 6 bases at V and 2 bases at J, with 11 bases between the two ends. The CDR3 extends over 14 amino acids. Germline V gene lookup returns CDR1 SNHLY and CDR2 FYNNEI. The CDR3 DNA follows: TGTGCCAGCAGCAAAGGGCGGGGCAATCAGCCCCAGCATTTT. It codes for CASSKGRGNQPQHF.

The chain uses TRBV4-1 and TRBJ1-3; possible D gene TRBD1, 5 bases. CDR1 is MGHRA and CDR2 is YSYEKL in the germline V gene. This CDR3 has 14 residues. Trimming removed 3 bases at V and 3 bases at J, with 9 bases between. The CDR3 region has the DNA TGCGCCAGCAGCCACCCAGGGTTTGGAAACACCATATATTTT. Amino acids: CASSHPGFGNTIYF.